Listed here are 6 T cell receptor beta chains from one sample, sequenced in a study of OX40 agonist ivuxolimab in advanced cancers. Some clones are missing from TCRdb's copy, which holds only in-frame ones; the method was immunoSEQ multiplex PCR. The table shows tens of thousands of clones, with 75% to 95% occurring only once. The sequencing used CD4+ or CD8+ T cells sorted from blood, collected in a trial of the OX40 agonist ivuxolimab. All receptors derive from an adult with an advanced solid tumor such as melanoma, head and neck, liver or kidney cancer.

This clone was seen a handful of times. The chain uses TRBV5-1 and TRBJ2-3; the D gene could be TRBD1 or TRBD2 (7 bases each). Trimming stripped 4 bases from V and 5 bases from J, with 17 bases between. Germline loops: CDR1 SGHRS, CDR2 YFSETQ. The CDR3 length is 15 residues. The CDR3 DNA sequence: TGCGCCAGCAGCCGGGAGGACAGGACAGGAGATACGCAGTATTTT. This encodes CASSREDRTGDTQYF.

The V gene is TRBV28, the J gene TRBJ1-2; D unclear. Germline CDR1 is MDHEN and CDR2 is SYDVKM. Trimming took off 3 bases at V and 4 bases at J, with 15 bases between the two ends. CDR3 length: 15 residues. CDR3 DNA sequence: TGTGCCAGCAGTTTGGAGGTTTCCTTGCCCTATGGCTACACCTTC. Protein: CASSLEVSLPYGYTF.

This clone was detected a few times. The rearrangement links TRBV6-1 to TRBJ1-5, with 9 bases identical to TRBD1. Germline V gives CDR1 MNHNS, CDR2 SASEGT. The J segment lost 6 bases and the V segment lost 4 bases, leaving 4 bases of the junction unmatched. The length of the CDR3 is 14 residues. The CDR3 loop is CASSVGTGPQPQHF. The DNA of the CDR3 is TGTGCCAGCAGTGTAGGGACAGGGCCTCAGCCCCAGCATTTT.

The chain carries TRBV28 and TRBJ2-7; D not certain. The germline V gene has CDR1 MDHEN and CDR2 SYDVKM. With 5 bases removed from V and 3 bases from J, the gap between germline ends came to 5 bases. The CDR3 contains 11 residues. The CDR3 reads CASSVNYEQYF. The CDR3 DNA is TGTGCCAGCAGTGTCAACTACGAGCAGTACTTC.

The chain is built from TRBV28 and TRBJ1-2; D unclear. The CDR3 is 13 residues long. Germline V gene data show CDR1 as MDHEN and CDR2 as SYDVKM. Trimming pared 3 bases from V and 7 bases from J, leaving 12 bases between. The CDR3 nucleotides are TGTGCCAGCAGTTTTTCGATGGCCGCTGGCTACACCTTC. This translates into CASSFSMAAGYTF.

V gene TRBV2 combines with J gene TRBJ1-2; 12 bases align to TRBD1. Germline V CDR1 and CDR2: SNHLY, FYNNEI. CDR3 length: 13 amino acids. V shed 6 bases and J 13 bases; nucleotides not matched to a gene: 9. CDR3: CASSTGTGGASTF. In nucleotides, the CDR3 is TGTGCCAGCAGCACCGGGACAGGGGGCGCATCCACCTTC.